This T cell receptor (beta chain) is drawn from a study of chemoradiotherapy in HPV16-positive cancers. Study as a whole: Candidate HPV-specific T-cell clones and common TCR motifs came from functional assays in a couple of HPV16-positive patients.

Libraries were prepared by immunoSEQ multiplex PCR; TCRdb keeps only in-frame clonotypes and omits some of them. The repertoire holds roughly 21,000 clones, 87% seen once, with approximately 2.5% in the top ten. Samples were taken several times over chemoradiotherapy. A word on this clone: Its matching antigen is unknown.

Study conclusions and caveats: The functional HPV-specific definition rests on just a couple of HPV16-positive patients. Candidate HPV-specific clones and E7-related TCR motifs grew in tumor during treatment.

The sequence was obtained from a human donor with HPV-associated anogenital cancer. Sequencing was performed on blood, taken from a patient who underwent chemoradiotherapy.

The CDR3 DNA sequence: TGTGCCACCAGCAGAGACTCCCGGGGAAGACGGCATTTT. Translating it yields CATSRDSRGRRHF. The chain uses TRBV15 and TRBJ1-5; D uncertain. CDR3 length equals 13 residues. V lost 0 bases, J lost 15 bases, and 15 bases lay in between. Germline V gene data show CDR1 as LNHNV and CDR2 as YYDKDF (reference sequence).